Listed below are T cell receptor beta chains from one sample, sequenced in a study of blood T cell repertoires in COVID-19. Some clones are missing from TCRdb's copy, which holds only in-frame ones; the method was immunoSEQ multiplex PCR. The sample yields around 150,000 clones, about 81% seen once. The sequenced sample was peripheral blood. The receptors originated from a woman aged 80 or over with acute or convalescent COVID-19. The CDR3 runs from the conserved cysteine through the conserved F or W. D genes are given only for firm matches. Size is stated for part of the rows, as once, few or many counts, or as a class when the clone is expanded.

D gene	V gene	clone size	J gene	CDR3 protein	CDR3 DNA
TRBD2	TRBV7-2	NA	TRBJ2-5	CASSPQLAGGLETQYF	TGTGCCAGCAGCCCCCAACTAGCGGGGGGGTTGGAGACCCAGTACTTC
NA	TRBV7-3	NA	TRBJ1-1	CASSLTRNTEAFF	TGTGCCAGCAGCTTAACTAGGAACACTGAAGCTTTCTTT
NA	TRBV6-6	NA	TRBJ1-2	CASSYSQAYYGYTF	TGTGCCAGCAGTTACTCTCAAGCATACTATGGCTACACCTTC
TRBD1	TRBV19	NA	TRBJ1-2	CASSMDRGVNYGYTF	TGTGCCAGTAGTATGGACAGGGGCGTCAACTATGGCTACACCTTC
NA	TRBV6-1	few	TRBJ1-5	CASSDHIRNQPQHF	TGTGCCAGCAGTGATCACATCCGCAATCAGCCCCAGCATTTT
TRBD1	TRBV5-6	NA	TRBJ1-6	CASSLGQGNSPLHF	TGTGCCAGCAGCCTCGGACAGGGTAATTCACCCCTCCACTTT
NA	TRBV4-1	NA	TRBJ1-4	CASSVRPNEKLFF	TGCGCCAGCTCCGTCCGTCCTAATGAAAAACTGTTTTTT
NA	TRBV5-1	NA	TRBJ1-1	CASSLVGSYTEAFF	TGCGCCAGCAGCTTGGTAGGGAGCTACACTGAAGCTTTCTTT
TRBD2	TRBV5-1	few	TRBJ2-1	CASRPGTSPHEQFF	TGCGCCAGCAGGCCCGGGACTAGCCCCCATGAGCAGTTCTTC
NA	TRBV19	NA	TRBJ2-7	CASSIGTPRYEQYF	TGTGCCAGTAGTATCGGGACACCGCGTTACGAGCAGTACTTC
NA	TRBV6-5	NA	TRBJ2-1	CASSYSVGRLNEQFF	TGTGCCAGCAGTTACTCCGTCGGGAGACTGAATGAGCAGTTCTTC
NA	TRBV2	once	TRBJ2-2	CASSETRTGELFF	TGTGCCAGCAGTGAAACCCGGACCGGGGAGCTGTTTTTT
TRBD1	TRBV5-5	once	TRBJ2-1	CASSSGQGPYNEQFF	TGTGCCAGCAGCTCCGGACAGGGTCCCTACAATGAGCAGTTCTTC
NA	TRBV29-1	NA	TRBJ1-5	CSVQENSNQPQHF	TGCAGCGTGCAGGAAAATAGCAATCAGCCCCAGCATTTT
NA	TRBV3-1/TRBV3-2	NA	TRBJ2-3	CASSQVFAGEDTQYF	TGTGCCAGCAGCCAAGTCTTTGCAGGGGAAGATACGCAGTATTTT
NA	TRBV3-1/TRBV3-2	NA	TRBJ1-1	CASSQGTMNTEAFF	TGTGCCAGCAGCCAAGGGACAATGAACACTGAAGCTTTCTTT
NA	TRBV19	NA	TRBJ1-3	CASCRATPLSGNTIYF	TGTGCCAGTTGTCGAGCAACTCCTCTTTCTGGAAACACCATATATTTT
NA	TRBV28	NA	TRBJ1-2	CASKKGGRTPPNYGYTF	TGTGCCAGCAAGAAAGGAGGACGGACCCCACCTAACTATGGCTACACCTTC
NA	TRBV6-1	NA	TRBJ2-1	CASSEPGVGRSYNEQFF	TGTGCCAGCAGTGAACCGGGTGTGGGGAGATCCTACAATGAGCAGTTCTTC
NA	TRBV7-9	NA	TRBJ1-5	CASSLQGLSNQPQHF	TGTGCCAGCAGCTTACAGGGCCTTAGCAATCAGCCCCAGCATTTT
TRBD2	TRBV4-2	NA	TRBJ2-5	CASSQKLAGSGETQYF	TGTGCCAGCAGCCAAAAACTAGCGGGGAGTGGGGAGACCCAGTACTTC
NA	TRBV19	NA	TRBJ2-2	CASSRGIVFANTGELFF	TGTGCCAGTAGTCGGGGGATTGTGTTTGCTAACACCGGGGAGCTGTTTTTT
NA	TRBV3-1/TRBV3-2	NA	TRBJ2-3	CASSRGGQDTQYF	TGTGCCAGCAGCCGCGGGGGCCAAGATACGCAGTATTTT
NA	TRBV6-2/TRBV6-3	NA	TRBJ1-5	CASSRQDSNQPQHF	TGTGCCAGCAGTCGACAGGATAGCAATCAGCCCCAGCATTTT
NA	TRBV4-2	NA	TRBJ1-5	CASSQDFGPTGMSNQPQHF	TGTGCCAGCAGCCAAGACTTTGGCCCAACAGGGATGAGCAATCAGCCCCAGCATTTT
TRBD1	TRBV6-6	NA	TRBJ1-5	CASSYSGGGQPQHF	TGTGCCAGCAGTTACTCAGGGGGCGGACAGCCCCAGCATTTT
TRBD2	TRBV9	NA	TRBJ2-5	CASSVMAGGIVEETQYF	TGTGCCAGCAGCGTAATGGCGGGAGGTATTGTTGAGGAGACCCAGTACTTC
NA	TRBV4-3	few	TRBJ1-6	CASSQDHTPLSPLHF	TGCGCCAGCAGCCAAGATCACACACCGTTGTCACCCCTCCACTTT
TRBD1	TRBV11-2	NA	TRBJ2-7	CASSLAGTGSAVEQYF	TGTGCCAGCAGCTTAGCCGGGACAGGGTCGGCAGTCGAGCAGTACTTC
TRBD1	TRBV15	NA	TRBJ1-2	CATSRGQGVRHGYTF	TGTGCCACCAGCAGAGGACAGGGGGTCAGGCATGGCTACACCTTC
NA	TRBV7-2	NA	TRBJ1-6	CASSAEPVSPLHF	TGTGCCAGCAGCGCGGAACCCGTTTCACCCCTCCACTTT
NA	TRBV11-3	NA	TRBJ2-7	CASSSRAGYEQYF	TGTGCCAGCAGCTCGAGAGCTGGCTACGAGCAGTACTTC
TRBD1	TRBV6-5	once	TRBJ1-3	CASSSGTADSGNTIYF	TGTGCCAGCAGTTCCGGGACAGCGGACTCTGGAAACACCATATATTTT
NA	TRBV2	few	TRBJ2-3	CASSEGGLWRNTDTQYF	TGTGCCAGCAGTGAAGGCGGACTATGGCGGAACACAGATACGCAGTATTTT
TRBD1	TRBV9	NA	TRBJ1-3	CASSERDRYSGNTIYF	TGTGCCAGCAGCGAACGGGACAGGTACTCTGGAAACACCATATATTTT
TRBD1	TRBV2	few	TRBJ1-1	CASRQGALTEAFF	TGTGCCAGCAGACAGGGGGCGCTGACTGAAGCTTTCTTT
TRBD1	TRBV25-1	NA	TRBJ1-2	CASTLGTGVGGYTF	TGTGCCAGCACCCTGGGGACAGGGGTAGGAGGCTACACCTTC
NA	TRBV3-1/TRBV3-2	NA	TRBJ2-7	CASSPPGRYEQYF	TGTGCCAGCAGCCCTCCAGGAAGGTACGAGCAGTACTTC
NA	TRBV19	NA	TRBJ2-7	CASSGTFLTYEQYF	TGTGCCAGCTCGGGGACATTTTTAACCTACGAGCAGTACTTC
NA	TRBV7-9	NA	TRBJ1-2	CASSLGGAGGYTF	TGTGCCAGCAGCTTGGGCGGCGCGGGGGGCTACACCTTC
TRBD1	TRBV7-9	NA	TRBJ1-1	CASTFGQGTEAFF	TGTGCCAGCACCTTTGGACAGGGCACTGAAGCTTTCTTT
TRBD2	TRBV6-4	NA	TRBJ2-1	CASSSNQGLAGYNEQFF	TGTGCCAGCAGTTCTAACCAGGGACTAGCGGGGTACAATGAGCAGTTCTTC
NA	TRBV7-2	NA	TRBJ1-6	CASSLGSRSNSPLHF	TGTGCCAGCAGCTTAGGGTCGAGGTCCAATTCACCCCTCCACTTT
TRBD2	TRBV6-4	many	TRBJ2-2	CASSDEAGGTGELFF	TGTGCCAGCAGTGACGAGGCGGGAGGCACCGGGGAGCTGTTTTTT
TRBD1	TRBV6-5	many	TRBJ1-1	CASIYEGTGKAFF	TGTGCCAGCATTTATGAGGGGACAGGGAAAGCTTTCTTT
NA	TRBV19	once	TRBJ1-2	CATLRGKNYGYTF	TGTGCCACCCTGCGGGGCAAGAACTATGGCTACACCTTC
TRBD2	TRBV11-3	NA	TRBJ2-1	CASSFLAGVNNEQFF	TGTGCCAGCAGCTTTTTAGCGGGAGTGAACAATGAGCAGTTCTTC
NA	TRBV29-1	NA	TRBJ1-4	CSVEDGEKLFF	TGCAGCGTTGAAGACGGTGAAAAACTGTTTTTT
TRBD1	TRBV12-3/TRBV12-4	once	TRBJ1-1	CASSSQGGTEAFF	TGTGCCAGCAGTTCACAGGGGGGGACTGAAGCTTTCTTT
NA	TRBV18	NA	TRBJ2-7	CASSPLGGEHEQYF	TGTGCCAGCTCACCACTAGGAGGGGAGCACGAGCAGTACTTC
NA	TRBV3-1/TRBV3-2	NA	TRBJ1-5	CASSQDRGARQPQHF	TGTGCCAGCAGCCAAGATCGGGGGGCTCGACAGCCCCAGCATTTT